This T cell receptor (beta chain) was sequenced in a study of graft-versus-host responses after intestinal transplantation. In the study overall: Each of the recipients got a multivisceral, liver-intestinal, or isolated intestinal transplant. Anti-thymocyte globulin induction preceded roughly 3 years of tacrolimus and steroid maintenance in all recipients. Regarding the study as a whole: Some GvH clones appeared in ileal mucosa or blood before recipient bone marrow. Early after transplant, HvG declines were associated with peak levels of circulating GvH clones.

Trimming took 7 bases from V and 0 from J, leaving 9 bases between them. The CDR3 sequence is 13 residues long. Germline CDR1 MDHEN, CDR2 SYDVKM. Only in-frame clones appear in the TCRdb table, and some are missing; sequencing was by immunoSEQ multiplex PCR. The table has roughly 8,200 clones, over 90% seen once. Concerning this clone itself: The target antigen is unknown.

J is TRBJ1-1 and V is TRBV28, with D unclear. Sequencing used PBMCs, obtained 11 days after intestinal transplantation. The clonotype was recovered from a human patient who received an intestinal transplant, so some T cells may come from the graft donor. CDR3 sequence reads: CASTRTLNTEAFF. CDR3 DNA: TGTGCCAGCACAAGAACACTGAACACTGAAGCTTTCTTT.